This T cell receptor (beta chain) was captured by sequencing in a study of shared clonotypes between healthy human individuals. Looking at the study overall: CD4 naive cells filled three plates per donor, CD4 memory three, CD8 naive two and CD8 memory one. Overall study findings and caveats: The sole specimen, blood, was sampled, and tissue repertoires likely differ.

A remark on this clone: Its target is not known.

The ends were cut back, 6 bases at V and 5 bases at J, with 13 bases in the middle. Germline CDR1 reads SGHTA; CDR2 reads FQGNSA. The CDR3 consists of 13 residues. Sorted subsets were amplified in replicate PCRs using 200 to 250 ng DNA, tens of thousands of T cell genomes. Profiling relied on immunoSEQ multiplex PCR, and the TCRdb table lists in-frame clones only, not all of them. The table records about 2.4 million clones, 90% to 95% of them present only once. Source material: naive CD4+ T cells sorted from blood. The sample's subset: CD45RA+ positively selected. The chain is built from TRBV7-2 and TRBJ2-5, with D hard to call. The clonotype comes from a man younger than 35 in good health. The CDR3 DNA reads as TGTGCCAGCAGGGGGAATAGAGCGGAGACCCAGTACTTC. As protein: CASRGNRAETQYF.